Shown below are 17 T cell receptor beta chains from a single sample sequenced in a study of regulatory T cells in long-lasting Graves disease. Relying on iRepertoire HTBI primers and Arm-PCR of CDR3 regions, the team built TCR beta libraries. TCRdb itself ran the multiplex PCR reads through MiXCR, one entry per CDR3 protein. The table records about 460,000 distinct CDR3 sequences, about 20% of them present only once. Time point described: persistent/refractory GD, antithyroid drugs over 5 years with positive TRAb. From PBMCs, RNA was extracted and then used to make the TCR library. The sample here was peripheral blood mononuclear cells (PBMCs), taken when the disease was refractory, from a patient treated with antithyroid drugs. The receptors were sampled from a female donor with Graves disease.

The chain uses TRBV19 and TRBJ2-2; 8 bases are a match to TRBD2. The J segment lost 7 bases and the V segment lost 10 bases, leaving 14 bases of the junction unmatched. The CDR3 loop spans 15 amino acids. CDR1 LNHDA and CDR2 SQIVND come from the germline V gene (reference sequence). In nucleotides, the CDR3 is TGTGCCATATCCCCCAAGCGGGAGATTTTCGGGGAGCTGTTTTTT. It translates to CAISPKREIFGELFF.

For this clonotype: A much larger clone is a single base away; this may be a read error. CDR3 amino acids: CASFMTDRGHNTEAFF. CDR3 nucleotide sequence: TGTGCCAGCTTTATGACGGACAGGGGTCACAACACTGAAGCTTTCTTT. The chain is built from TRBV13 and TRBJ1-1; 9 nucleotides align to TRBD1. Germline CDR1 reads PRHDT; CDR2 reads FYEKMQ (reference sequence). V lost 8 bases to trimming and J lost 2 bases; unmatched junction nucleotides: 12. The CDR3 is 16 amino acids.

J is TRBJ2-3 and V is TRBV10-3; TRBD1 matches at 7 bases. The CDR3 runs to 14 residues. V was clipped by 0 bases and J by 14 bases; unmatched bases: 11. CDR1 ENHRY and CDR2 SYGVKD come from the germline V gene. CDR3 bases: TGTGCCATCAGTGAGTCGGATCCGCGACAGGGCACGTATTTT. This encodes CAISESDPRQGTYF.

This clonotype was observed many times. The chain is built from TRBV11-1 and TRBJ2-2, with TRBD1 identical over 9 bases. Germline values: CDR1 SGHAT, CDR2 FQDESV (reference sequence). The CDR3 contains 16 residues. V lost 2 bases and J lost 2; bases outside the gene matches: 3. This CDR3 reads CASSLMGQGNTGELFF. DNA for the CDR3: TGTGCCAGCAGCTTAATGGGACAGGGTAACACCGGGGAGCTGTTTTTT.

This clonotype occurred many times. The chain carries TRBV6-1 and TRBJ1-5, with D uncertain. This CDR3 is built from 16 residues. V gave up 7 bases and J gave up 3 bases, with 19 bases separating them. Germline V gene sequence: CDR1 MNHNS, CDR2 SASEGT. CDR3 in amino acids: CASTFRGLRDNQPQHF. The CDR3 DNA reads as TGTGCCAGCACCTTCCGGGGATTAAGGGACAATCAGCCCCAGCATTTT.

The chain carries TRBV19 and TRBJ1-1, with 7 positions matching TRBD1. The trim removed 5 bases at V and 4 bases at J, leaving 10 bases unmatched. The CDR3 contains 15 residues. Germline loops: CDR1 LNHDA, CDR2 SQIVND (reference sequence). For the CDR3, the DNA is TGTGCCAGTAGTCCGCGACAGGGTGGTATCACTGAAGCTTTCTTT. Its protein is CASSPRQGGITEAFF.

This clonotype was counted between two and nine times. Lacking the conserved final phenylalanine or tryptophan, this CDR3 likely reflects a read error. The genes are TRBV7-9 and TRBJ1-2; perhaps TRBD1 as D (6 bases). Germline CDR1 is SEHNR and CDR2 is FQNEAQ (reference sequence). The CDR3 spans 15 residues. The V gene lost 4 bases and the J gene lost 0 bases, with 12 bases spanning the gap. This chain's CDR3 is CASSYTGSSNYGYTS. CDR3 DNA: TGTGCCAGCAGCTACACAGGGAGTTCTAACTATGGCTACACCTCC.

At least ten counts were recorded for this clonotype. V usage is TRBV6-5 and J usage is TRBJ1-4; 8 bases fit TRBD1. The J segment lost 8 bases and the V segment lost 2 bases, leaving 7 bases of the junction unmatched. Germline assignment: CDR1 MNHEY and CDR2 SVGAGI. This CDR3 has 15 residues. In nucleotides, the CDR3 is TGTGCCAGCAGTTACCAACAGGGGGAAAACGAAAAACTGTTTTTT. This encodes CASSYQQGENEKLFF.

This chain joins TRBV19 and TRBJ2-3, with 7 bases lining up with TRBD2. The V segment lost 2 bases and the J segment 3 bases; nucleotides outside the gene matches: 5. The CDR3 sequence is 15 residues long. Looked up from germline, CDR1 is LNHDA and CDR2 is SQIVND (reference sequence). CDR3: CASSITSGITDTQYF. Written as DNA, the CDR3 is TGTGCCAGTAGTATAACGAGCGGGATTACAGATACGCAGTATTTT.

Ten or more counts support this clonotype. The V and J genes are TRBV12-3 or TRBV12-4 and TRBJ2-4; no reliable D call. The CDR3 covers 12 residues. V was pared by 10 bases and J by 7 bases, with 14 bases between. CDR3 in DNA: TGTGCCACCGCCGCAGTGGGGAACATTCAGTACTTC. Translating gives CATAAVGNIQYF.

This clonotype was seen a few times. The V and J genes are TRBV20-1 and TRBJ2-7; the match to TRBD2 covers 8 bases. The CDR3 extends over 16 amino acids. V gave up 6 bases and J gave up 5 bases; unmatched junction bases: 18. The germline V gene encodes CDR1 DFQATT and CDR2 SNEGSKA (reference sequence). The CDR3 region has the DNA TGCAGTGCAACGACTATCGGGGGGGCCGTGGAGGACGAGCAGTACTTC. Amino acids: CSATTIGGAVEDEQYF.

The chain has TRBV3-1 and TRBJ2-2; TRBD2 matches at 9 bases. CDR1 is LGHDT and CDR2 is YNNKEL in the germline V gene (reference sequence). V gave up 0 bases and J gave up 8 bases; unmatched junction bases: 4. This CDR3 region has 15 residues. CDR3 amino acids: CASSQDSAGGGELFF. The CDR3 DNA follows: TGTGCCAGCAGCCAAGATTCGGCGGGAGGGGGGGAGCTGTTTTTT.

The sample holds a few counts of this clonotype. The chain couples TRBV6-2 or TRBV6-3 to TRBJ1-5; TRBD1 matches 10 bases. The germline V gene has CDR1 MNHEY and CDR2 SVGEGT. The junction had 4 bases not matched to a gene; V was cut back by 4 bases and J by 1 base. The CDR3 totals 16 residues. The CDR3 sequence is CASSLTGGASNQPQHF. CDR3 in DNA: TGTGCCAGCAGTTTGACAGGGGGCGCGAGCAATCAGCCCCAGCATTTT.

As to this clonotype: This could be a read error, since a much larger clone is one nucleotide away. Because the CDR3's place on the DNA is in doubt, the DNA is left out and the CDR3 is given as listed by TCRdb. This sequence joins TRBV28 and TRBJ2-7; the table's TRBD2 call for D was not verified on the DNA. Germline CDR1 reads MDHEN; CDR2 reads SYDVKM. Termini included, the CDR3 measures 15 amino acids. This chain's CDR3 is CASSLFGGGTYEQCF.

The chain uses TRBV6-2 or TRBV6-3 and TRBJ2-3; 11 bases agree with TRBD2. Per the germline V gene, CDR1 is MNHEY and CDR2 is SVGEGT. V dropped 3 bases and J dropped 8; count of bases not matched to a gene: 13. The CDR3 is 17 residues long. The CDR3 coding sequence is TGTGCCAGCAGTTATAAACTAGCGGGAGTCCCCAGGGGTACGCAGTATTTT. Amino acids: CASSYKLAGVPRGTQYF.

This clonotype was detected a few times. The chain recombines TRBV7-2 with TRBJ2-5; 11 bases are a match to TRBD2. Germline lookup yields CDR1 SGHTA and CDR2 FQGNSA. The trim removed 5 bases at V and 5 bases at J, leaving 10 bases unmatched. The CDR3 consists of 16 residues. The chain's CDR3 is CASSPVLAGVGETQYF. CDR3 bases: TGTGCCAGCAGCCCAGTACTAGCGGGAGTAGGGGAGACCCAGTACTTC.

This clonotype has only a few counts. CDR3 residues: CASSPGVAGGSTDTQYF. Written as DNA, the CDR3 is TGTGCCAGCAGCCCCGGGGTAGCGGGGGGATCCACAGATACGCAGTATTTT. This sequence joins TRBV7-8 and TRBJ2-3; 10 bases align to TRBD2. This CDR3 has 17 amino acids. With V trimmed by 5 bases and J by 2 bases, 10 bases remained unmatched. Germline V gene sequence: CDR1 SGHVS, CDR2 FQNEAQ.